These 32 T cell receptor beta chains share one sample of origin, sequenced in a study of T cell repertoires and leukemia-associated antigens. Their cognate antigens are unknown. MiXCR, applied by TCRdb to the 5' RACE reads, yields one record per CDR3 protein. The data hold about 10,000 distinct CDR3 sequences, with approximately 43% observed a single time. Sequencing input: CD3+ T cells sorted from blood and cultured. The source is a female donor in good health.

The DNA for the CDR3 is TGTGCCAGCAGGCAGGCTAGTGAGCAGTTCTTC. It specifies CASRQASEQFF. The chain joins TRBV28 to TRBJ2-1; no reliable D call. The CDR3 consists of 11 residues. The germline V gene encodes CDR1 MDHEN and CDR2 SYDVKM. The ends were cut back, 6 bases at V and 9 bases at J, with 9 bases in the middle.

This clonotype was counted ten times or more. The chain links TRBV18 to TRBJ2-2, with unresolved D. V gave up 3 bases and J gave up 3 bases, with 17 bases separating them. Per germline, CDR1 KGHSH and CDR2 LQKENI. The CDR3 has 17 amino acids. CDR3 nucleotides: TGTGCCAGCTCACCCGGCGGCAAAGTTTTGGACACCGGGGAGCTGTTTTTT. Translation gives CASSPGGKVLDTGELFF.

This clonotype came up a few times. A read error may account for a junction end that differs from germline. V gene TRBV27 combines with J gene TRBJ1-1; possible D gene TRBD1, 5 bases. CDR1 MNHEY and CDR2 SMNVEV come from the germline V gene (reference sequence). This CDR3 has 16 residues. The CDR3 DNA sequence: TGTGCCGGCAGTTTCTCCTGGGCAGGGCGCTTCACTGAAGCTTTCTTT. Protein product: CAGSFSWAGRFTEAFF.

This clonotype was seen at least ten times. CDR3 bases: TGTGCCATCAGGGGGACAGGGCAAAACACTGAAGCTTTCTTT. As protein: CAIRGTGQNTEAFF. The rearrangement uses TRBV10-3 and TRBJ1-1; the match to TRBD1 covers 9 bases. The CDR3 has 14 amino acids. V lost 6 bases, J lost 2 bases, and 4 bases stayed unmatched. The V gene's germline CDR1 is ENHRY and CDR2 SYGVKD.

The chain joins TRBV4-3 to TRBJ1-2; D may be TRBD1 (5 bases). Germline CDR1 and CDR2: LGHNA and YSLEER. Trimming took off 2 bases at V and 6 bases at J, with 13 bases between the two ends. This CDR3 is 14 amino acids long. CDR3 coding DNA: TGCGCCAGCAGCCAATACCAGGGAAGGGATGGCTACACCTTC. This translates into CASSQYQGRDGYTF.

Regarding this clonotype: Sequence at one end of the junction differs from germline and may be a read error. The chain recombines TRBV5-1 with TRBJ2-2; tentatively, D is TRBD2 (8 bases). The CDR3 covers 15 residues. Germline-derived CDR1 and CDR2 are SGHRS and YFSETQ. CDR3 in DNA: TGTGCCAGCAGCGTAGCGGGACAGAGAACCGGGGAGCTGTTTTTT. Translating it yields CASSVAGQRTGELFF.

The V and J genes are TRBV4-2 and TRBJ1-5, with 8 bases aligning to TRBD1. With V trimmed by 1 base and J by 3 bases, 5 bases remained unmatched. The CDR3 loop spans 16 amino acids. The germline CDR1 and CDR2 sequences are LGHNA and YNFKEQ. The CDR3 DNA reads as TGTGCCAGCAGCCAAGGTACAGGGGGAGTCAATCAGCCCCAGCATTTT. Translating gives CASSQGTGGVNQPQHF.

This clonotype was detected many times. The chain is built from TRBV7-9 and TRBJ2-3; 13 bases fit TRBD2. Germline V gives CDR1 SEHNR, CDR2 FQNEAQ (reference sequence). The CDR3 covers 17 residues. Unmatched junction bases numbered 8, after V lost 5 bases and J lost 3 bases. The CDR3 DNA reads as TGTGCCAGCAGCCGAATCGGACTAGCGGGAGCGACAGATACGCAGTATTTT. Its translation is CASSRIGLAGATDTQYF.

As regards this clonotype: Because the CDR3 is missing its conserved closing phenylalanine or tryptophan, this is likely a read error. The DNA is omitted, as the CDR3 cannot be located on it reliably, and the CDR3 follows TCRdb's listing. The CDR3 sequence: CPSSSGSWTGYEEDS. V and J are TRBV7-1 and TRBJ2-7; the table's D call of TRBD1 was not tested on the DNA. TRBV7-1 is treated as an ORF (open reading frame) with a function not yet certain. 15 amino acids form the CDR3, both terminal residues included.

The chain combines TRBV27 with TRBJ2-5, with 12 bases lining up with TRBD2. The CDR3 is 15 amino acids. After removal of 4 bases from V and 4 bases from J, the junction contained 4 bases not matched to a gene. From germline, CDR1 is MNHEY and CDR2 SMNVEV (reference sequence). The CDR3 sequence is CASSWTSGDGETQYF. Written as DNA, the CDR3 is TGTGCCAGCAGTTGGACTAGCGGGGATGGAGAGACCCAGTACTTC.

This clonotype is termed medium-sized. The rearrangement uses TRBV29-1 and TRBJ1-2; D gene ambiguous. Germline lookup yields CDR1 SQVTM and CDR2 ANQGSEA. Trimming left V 1 base short and J 5 bases short, with 20 bases between. The CDR3 covers 16 residues. The CDR3 loop is CSVEGYGSSGGYGYTF. In nucleotides, the CDR3 is TGCAGCGTTGAAGGGTATGGGAGCTCCGGCGGGTATGGCTACACCTTC.

For this clonotype: Because it lacks the conserved phenylalanine or tryptophan at the end, this CDR3 is likely a read error. No DNA is shown, since the ends of the CDR3 on it are uncertain; the CDR3 is the one TCRdb lists. This sequence joins TRBV20-1 and TRBJ2-7; the D call of TRBD1 is as the table states it, not checked on the DNA. Germline CDR1 and CDR2: DFQATT and SNEGSKA (reference sequence). The CDR3 is 13 residues long, counting both termini. The CDR3 spells CSARDPRQPVRYL.

This clonotype was observed a few times. The J gene is TRBJ2-6, the V gene TRBV12-3 or TRBV12-4, with D perhaps matching TRBD1 (5 bases). The V gene lost 11 bases and the J gene lost 2 bases, with 13 bases spanning the gap. CDR3 length: 14 amino acids. CDR3 DNA: TGTGCCGGATCAGAAGGGGCTGGGGCCAACGTCCTGACTTTC. Amino acid sequence: CAGSEGAGANVLTF.

By sample fraction, this clonotype is medium-sized. The chain recombines TRBV20-1 with TRBJ2-1, with D tentatively TRBD2 (5 bases). The CDR3 is 12 residues long. Germline V gene lookup returns CDR1 DFQATT and CDR2 SNEGSKA (reference sequence). V shed 6 bases and J shed 10 bases, with 16 bases lying between them. This chain's CDR3 is CSADPGNPEQFF. Written as DNA, the CDR3 is TGCAGTGCCGATCCCGGGAACCCCGAGCAGTTCTTC.

V and J are TRBV6-2 or TRBV6-3 and TRBJ2-7; 9 bases are a match to TRBD1. Trimming took 2 bases from V and 3 from J; bases not matched to a gene: 8. CDR3 length: 16 amino acids. The germline V gene has CDR1 MNHEY and CDR2 SVGEGT. The CDR3 sequence: CASSYSPGQGFYEQYF. The DNA of the CDR3 is TGTGCCAGCAGTTACAGCCCGGGACAGGGTTTCTACGAGCAGTACTTC.

This clonotype is medium-sized by share. A junction end diverges from the germline sequence, so it may reflect a read error. This chain connects TRBV27 to TRBJ1-1, with a tentative D call TRBD1 (5 bases). Germline CDR1 and CDR2: MNHEY and SMNVEV (reference sequence). The CDR3 length is 16 residues. The CDR3 DNA follows: TGTGCCAGCAGTCCACTAGGCGAGCAGGGCAACACTGAAGCCTTCTTT. Translating gives CASSPLGEQGNTEAFF.

DNA of the CDR3: TGCAGTGCCCTACTAGCGGGAGAGGGCGGGGAGCTGTTTTTT. It yields the protein CSALLAGEGGELFF. The chain combines TRBV20-1 with TRBJ2-2, with 11 nucleotides matching TRBD2. The V and J ends lost 6 bases and 7 bases, in that order; junction bases with no gene match: 7. The CDR3 extends over 14 amino acids. In germline, CDR1 is DFQATT, CDR2 SNEGSKA (reference sequence).

This clonotype was counted between two and nine times. The gene calls are TRBV5-1 and TRBJ2-1; D may be TRBD2 (6 bases). The CDR3 consists of 15 residues. Germline lookup yields CDR1 SGHRS and CDR2 YFSETQ. V lost 4 bases and J lost 4, with 15 bases in between. The CDR3 sequence: CASSPGEGLYNEQFF. DNA for the CDR3: TGCGCCAGCAGCCCGGGAGAGGGGCTGTACAATGAGCAGTTCTTC.

The sample holds one count of this clonotype. The chain links TRBV27 to TRBJ1-5; no definite D call. The V end lost 6 bases, the J end lost 0 bases, and 6 bases lay between the germline ends. CDR3 length: 13 amino acids. Germline V gene sequence: CDR1 MNHEY, CDR2 SMNVEV (reference sequence). CDR3 in DNA: TGTGCCAGCAGAGGGAATAGCAATCAGCCCCAGCATTTT. Protein: CASRGNSNQPQHF.

The sample holds many counts of this clonotype. The chain recombines TRBV18 with TRBJ2-1, with 7 bases aligning to TRBD1. The V gene end was trimmed by 5 bases and the J gene end by 5 bases; junction bases not matched to a gene: 9. CDR3 length: 15 residues. Germline V gene data show CDR1 as KGHSH and CDR2 as LQKENI. The CDR3 coding sequence is TGTGCCAGCTCAGCCCAGACAGGGAGACACAATGAGCAGTTCTTC. As protein: CASSAQTGRHNEQFF. Filled out from reference TRBV18 and TRBJ2-1, the complete variable domain reads NAGVMQNPRHLVRRRGQEARLRCSPMKGHSHVYWYRQLPEEGLKFMVYLQKENIIDESGMPKERFSAEFPKEGPSILRIQQVVRGDSAAYFCASSAQTGRHNEQFFGPGTRLTVL.

Regarding this clonotype: Because it lacks the conserved phenylalanine or tryptophan at the end, this CDR3 is likely a read error. The V gene is TRBV12-3 or TRBV12-4, the J gene TRBJ1-1, with D uncertain. Deletions cut 1 base from V and 3 bases from J, with 9 bases between. This CDR3 spans 14 amino acids. The CDR3 sequence: CASSLVGSYTEAFC. In nucleotides, the CDR3 is TGTGCCAGCAGTTTAGTCGGGAGCTACACTGAAGCTTTCTGT.

For the CDR3, the DNA is TGTGCCGTTGGCGGCCGGAGCTCTGGGGCCAACGTCCTGACTTTC. Protein product: CAVGGRSSGANVLTF. The rearrangement links TRBV6-5 to TRBJ2-6, with D unresolved. CDR3 size: 15 residues. CDR1 is MNHEY and CDR2 is SVGAGI in the germline V gene. The ends were cut back, 11 bases at V and 0 bases at J, with 14 bases in the middle.

With regard to this clonotype: The CDR3 carries no conserved terminal phenylalanine or tryptophan, so it likely arises from a read error. The CDR3 spells CAGSLGSYEQYL. The CDR3 nucleotides read TGCGCCGGCAGCCTCGGATCCTACGAGCAGTACCTC. V and J are TRBV5-1 and TRBJ2-7; no definite D call. Germline V CDR1 and CDR2: SGHRS, YFSETQ. This CDR3 comprises 12 residues.

This clonotype was seen many times. The chain carries TRBV4-1 and TRBJ2-1, with TRBD2 matching over 11 bases. The CDR3 sequence is 16 residues long. The J segment lost 7 bases and the V segment lost 5 bases, leaving 10 bases of the junction unmatched. The germline V gene has CDR1 MGHRA and CDR2 YSYEKL. Written as DNA, the CDR3 is TGCGCCAGCAGCTATTCGGGACTAGCGGACAGGAATGAGCAGTTCTTC. This translates into CASSYSGLADRNEQFF.

This clonotype was detected many times. This chain connects TRBV19 to TRBJ1-1, with D uncertain. Germline V lookup: CDR1 LNHDA, CDR2 SQIVND (reference sequence). V was shortened by 4 bases and J by 5 bases, with 14 bases between the two germline ends. This CDR3 has 14 amino acids. Written as DNA, the CDR3 is TGTGCCAGTAGTACAATAGAGGGTGTAACTGAAGCTTTCTTT. As protein: CASSTIEGVTEAFF.

J is TRBJ2-5 and V is TRBV15; D not resolved. The CDR3 is made up of 12 amino acids. Germline V CDR1 and CDR2: LNHNV, YYDKDF (reference sequence). CDR3 coding DNA: TGTCCGACCAGCAGAGGTCAGGAGACCCAGTACTTC. Protein: CPTSRGQETQYF. Together with reference TRBV15 and TRBJ2-5, the CDR3 gives the full variable domain: DAMVIQNPRYQVTQFGKPVTLSCSQTLNHNVMYWYQQKSSQAPKLLFHYYDKDFNNEADTPDNFQSRRPNTSFCFLDIRSPGLGDTAMYLCPTSRGQETQYFGPGTRLLVL.

The rearrangement joins TRBV9 to TRBJ1-1; maybe TRBD1 (6 bases). The CDR3 totals 12 residues. CDR1 SGDLS and CDR2 YYNGEE come from the germline V gene. V lost 5 bases to trimming and J lost 7 bases, with 12 bases between them. The CDR3 DNA sequence: TGTGCCAGCAGTCCCGGGGGCCTTGAAGCTTTCTTT. Translated: CASSPGGLEAFF.

This clonotype has at least ten counts. The V gene is TRBV5-1, the J gene TRBJ2-5, with D possibly TRBD2 on 5 matching bases. CDR1 is SGHRS and CDR2 is YFSETQ in the germline V gene. This CDR3 spans 15 amino acids. The V end was cut by 7 bases, the J end by 4 bases, with 20 bases between. CDR3 nucleotide sequence: TGCGCCAGCTCCATAGCGTCCTCAGGCGGAGAGACCCAGTACTTC. Its translation: CASSIASSGGETQYF.

The chain carries TRBV20-1 and TRBJ2-3; possibly TRBD1 or TRBD2 for D (5 bases each). The CDR3 extends over 17 amino acids. V was clipped by 0 bases and J by 3 bases, with 19 bases between them. Germline values: CDR1 DFQATT, CDR2 SNEGSKA (reference sequence). CDR3 coding DNA: TGCAGTGCTAGAGATCAGGGAGACGGGCAGCGGACAGATACGCAGTATTTT. Translation gives CSARDQGDGQRTDTQYF.

This clonotype showed up many times. The gene calls are TRBV28 and TRBJ2-7; 10 bases fit TRBD2. Germline trimming cut 5 bases from V and 7 bases from J; bases unmatched to any gene: 8. The CDR3 runs 14 residues. Germline V gene data show CDR1 as MDHEN and CDR2 as SYDVKM. Here the CDR3 DNA reads TGTGCCAGCAGTGTAGCGGGAGGCCGGGTTGAGCAGTACTTC. Encoded protein: CASSVAGGRVEQYF.

This sequence joins TRBV20-1 and TRBJ2-3; 10 bases align to TRBD2. This CDR3 has 17 residues. V shed 6 bases and J 5 bases; nucleotides not matched to a gene: 17. Germline V CDR1 and CDR2: DFQATT, SNEGSKA (reference sequence). CDR3 in DNA: TGCAGTGCCCCACGTCCGGGACTAGCGAATTCGGTAGATACGCAGTATTTT. Its translation: CSAPRPGLANSVDTQYF.

The chain joins TRBV10-2 to TRBJ2-2, with D perhaps matching TRBD2 (6 bases). V was trimmed by 6 bases and J by 4 bases, leaving 15 bases between them. This CDR3 spans 15 amino acids. Germline V gene lookup returns CDR1 WSHSY and CDR2 SAAADI. The CDR3 loop is CASSGLTGSTGELFF. In DNA, the CDR3 is TGCGCCAGCAGCGGACTAACGGGGAGCACCGGGGAGCTGTTTTTT.